One sample yielded the 29 T cell receptor beta chains listed below, sequenced in a study of cytomegalovirus exposure and HLA in healthy donors. Measured with immunoSEQ multiplex PCR; TCRdb has only the in-frame clones, and not every one. This table has over 200,000 clones, approximately 83% appearing once. The specimen sequenced was PBMCs. The receptors derive from a woman aged 25 to 39 in good health and CMV-seropositive.

The sample holds one count of this clone. Within the sample, other DNA sequences also encode this same CDR3. This chain joins TRBV5-1 and TRBJ2-7; the match to TRBD2 covers 8 bases. J gave up 1 base and V 0 bases, and 3 bases lay outside the gene matches. The CDR3 covers 15 residues. Per the germline V gene, CDR1 is SGHRS and CDR2 is YFSETQ. This chain's CDR3 is CASSLEASGSYEQYF. CDR3 sequence (DNA): TGCGCCAGCAGCTTGGAGGCTAGCGGGTCCTACGAGCAGTACTTC.

The V call is TRBV4-1, the J call TRBJ1-5, with D unresolved. Trimming shortened V by 6 bases and J by 3 bases, and 15 bases separated the two germline ends. This CDR3 is 15 amino acids long. The V gene's germline CDR1 is MGHRA and CDR2 YSYEKL. For the CDR3, the DNA is TGCGCCAGCAGGCCAGTGAGGCAGGTCAATCAGCCCCAGCATTTT. Translating gives CASRPVRQVNQPQHF.

V is TRBV6-1 and J is TRBJ1-5, with TRBD1 identical over 7 bases. Trimming cost V 4 bases and J 6 bases; bases outside gene matches: 6. CDR3 length: 14 residues. Germline V gives CDR1 MNHNS, CDR2 SASEGT. The CDR3 is CASSGDRVVQPQHF. The CDR3 nucleotides are TGTGCCAGCAGTGGAGACAGGGTTGTTCAGCCCCAGCATTTT.

Note on this clone: Different DNA sequences within this sample yield the same CDR3. V gene TRBV27 combines with J gene TRBJ2-7, with 8 positions matching TRBD2. V was pared by 2 bases and J by 4 bases, with 1 base of the junction left unmatched. There are 13 residues in the CDR3. CDR1 is MNHEY and CDR2 is SMNVEV in the germline V gene (reference sequence). The CDR3 here is CASSLGTSYEQYF. The CDR3, as DNA: TGTGCCAGCAGTTTAGGGACTAGTTACGAGCAGTACTTC.

CDR3 in amino acids: CSVDPPRSSYNEQFF. CDR3 coding DNA: TGCAGCGTTGATCCCCCTCGAAGCTCCTACAATGAGCAGTTCTTC. The chain joins TRBV29-1 to TRBJ2-1; no clear D gene. Germline assignment: CDR1 SQVTM and CDR2 ANQGSEA. This CDR3 contains 15 residues. V lost 3 bases, J lost 0 bases, and 12 bases lay in between.

The chain links TRBV5-4 to TRBJ1-4; possibly TRBD1 for D (6 bases). The CDR3 spans 16 residues. V gave up 0 bases and J gave up 8 bases, with 17 bases separating them. Germline assignment: CDR1 SGHNT and CDR2 YYREEE (reference sequence). The CDR3 nucleotides are TGTGCCAGCAGCTTGGCGGGGGCAGGGGAAGAAGAAAAACTGTTTTTT. Its protein product is CASSLAGAGEEEKLFF.

V is TRBV7-6 and J is TRBJ1-5; no firm D call. Germline-derived CDR1 and CDR2 are SGHVS and FNYEAQ. V was shortened by 2 bases and J by 8 bases, with 10 bases between the two germline ends. There are 13 residues in the CDR3. The CDR3 reads CASSLRDNEPQHF. CDR3 in DNA: TGTGCCAGCAGCTTAAGAGATAACGAGCCCCAGCATTTT. Together with reference TRBV7-6 and TRBJ1-5, the CDR3 gives the full variable domain: GAGVSQSPRYKVTKRGQDVALRCDPISGHVSLYWYRQALGQGPEFLTYFNYEAQQDKSGLPNDRFSAERPEGSISTLTIQRTEQRDSAMYRCASSLRDNEPQHFGDGTRLSIL.

This rearrangement joins TRBV5-1 to TRBJ2-1; 10 bases match TRBD2. Germline CDR1 SGHRS, CDR2 YFSETQ. With V trimmed by 5 bases and J by 7 bases, 3 bases remained unmatched. The CDR3 covers 13 residues. The CDR3 nucleotides read TGCGCCAGCAGGCCTAGCGGGAGTAATGAGCAGTTCTTC. This encodes CASRPSGSNEQFF.

This clone turned up a few times. The rearrangement joins TRBV30 to TRBJ1-5; TRBD1 is a possible D gene (5 bases). CDR1 and CDR2 from the germline V gene are GTSNPN and SVGIG (reference sequence). V dropped 1 base and J dropped 6 bases, with 10 bases sitting between them. The CDR3 extends over 13 amino acids. The CDR3: CAWSGGSLQPQHF. The CDR3 DNA reads TGTGCCTGGAGTGGGGGGTCTCTTCAGCCCCAGCATTTT.

The V gene is TRBV15, the J gene TRBJ1-4, with D unclear. CDR3 size: 15 residues. Trimming took 1 base from V and 4 from J, leaving 10 bases between them. Per the germline V gene, CDR1 is LNHNV and CDR2 is YYDKDF (reference sequence). The CDR3 loop reads CATSRGRGDNEKLFF. CDR3 in DNA: TGTGCCACCAGCAGAGGAAGAGGTGATAATGAAAAACTGTTTTTT.

The chain joins TRBV27 to TRBJ1-3, with TRBD1 as a possible D gene (5 bases). CDR3 length equals 14 residues. Trimming removed 3 bases from V and 1 base from J, with 7 bases in between. CDR1 MNHEY and CDR2 SMNVEV come from the germline V gene (reference sequence). CDR3 in amino acids: CASSFGASGNTIYF. The CDR3 nucleotides read TGTGCCAGCAGTTTCGGGGCTTCTGGAAACACCATATATTTT.

This clone was seen a handful of times. This chain uses TRBV4-1 with TRBJ2-1; TRBD2 aligns across 10 bases. CDR1 MGHRA and CDR2 YSYEKL come from the germline V gene. V dropped 0 bases and J dropped 3; count of bases not matched to a gene: 5. The CDR3 length is 17 residues. The chain's CDR3 is CASSQERVAGGYNEQFF. In DNA form, the CDR3 reads TGCGCCAGCAGCCAAGAAAGGGTAGCGGGAGGCTACAATGAGCAGTTCTTC.

This clone occurred once. The chain joins TRBV6-1 to TRBJ1-2; D is unresolved. Germline V gives CDR1 MNHNS, CDR2 SASEGT. Trimming took 9 bases from V and 0 from J, leaving 14 bases between them. The CDR3 runs to 14 residues. CDR3 in amino acids: CASQLGPANYGYTF. CDR3 bases: TGTGCCAGTCAGCTCGGGCCGGCTAACTATGGCTACACCTTC.

The chain employs TRBV7-8 and TRBJ2-1; 8 bases match TRBD2. Germline values: CDR1 SGHVS, CDR2 FQNEAQ. V lost 6 bases to trimming and J lost 1 base; unmatched junction nucleotides: 8. This CDR3 is built from 16 residues. CDR3 in DNA: TGTGCCAGCAGACTTACTAGCGGTGGGTCCTACAATGAGCAGTTCTTC. This encodes CASRLTSGGSYNEQFF. Filled out from reference TRBV7-8 and TRBJ2-1, the complete variable domain reads GAGVSQSPRYKVAKRGQDVALRCDPISGHVSLFWYQQALGQGPEFLTYFQNEAQLDKSGLPSDRFFAERPEGSVSTLKIQRTQQEDSAVYLCASRLTSGGSYNEQFFGPGTRLTVL.

The rearrangement links TRBV5-1 to TRBJ2-5; tentative D call: TRBD2 (5 bases). Trimming pared 4 bases from V and 3 bases from J, leaving 10 bases between. Germline V lookup: CDR1 SGHRS, CDR2 YFSETQ. This CDR3 is built from 13 residues. CDR3 sequence: CASSGGLEETQYF. CDR3 nucleotide sequence: TGCGCCAGCAGCGGCGGGCTTGAAGAGACCCAGTACTTC.

This sequence joins TRBV5-5 and TRBJ2-1, with 10 bases fitting TRBD2. The J segment lost 0 bases and the V segment lost 4 bases, leaving 7 bases of the junction unmatched. Germline V gene sequence: CDR1 SGHKS, CDR2 YYEKEE (reference sequence). CDR3 length: 17 amino acids. The DNA of the CDR3 is TGTGCCAGCAGCCCTAGCGGGAGACCGAGCTCCTACAATGAGCAGTTCTTC. Translation gives CASSPSGRPSSYNEQFF.

This chain joins TRBV5-6 and TRBJ1-1, with 8 bases matching TRBD1. J lost 6 bases, V lost 4 bases, and 8 bases had no gene match. Germline V gene lookup returns CDR1 SGHDT and CDR2 YYEEEE. CDR3 size: 14 residues. The CDR3 nucleotides are TGTGCCAGCAGCGAAGGACAGGGTAGGCCTGAAGCTTTCTTT. Encoded protein: CASSEGQGRPEAFF.

The V call is TRBV28, the J call TRBJ2-7; possibly TRBD2 for D (6 bases). Trimming pared 3 bases from V and 4 bases from J, leaving 16 bases between. Germline V gives CDR1 MDHEN, CDR2 SYDVKM. The CDR3 has 15 amino acids. DNA of the CDR3: TGTGCCAGCAGTTTTGTCGGGAGCCTGTCGTACGAGCAGTACTTC. Its translation is CASSFVGSLSYEQYF.

The chain employs TRBV27 and TRBJ2-1; 10 nucleotides align to TRBD2. This CDR3 is built from 12 residues. The V and J ends lost 10 bases and 9 bases, in that order; junction bases with no gene match: 6. Germline V gene lookup returns CDR1 MNHEY and CDR2 SMNVEV (reference sequence). The CDR3 loop reads CATRGTSVEQFF. The CDR3 DNA reads TGTGCCACACGCGGGACTAGCGTTGAGCAGTTCTTC.

This clone was picked up one time. The V call is TRBV19, the J call TRBJ2-2, with 9 bases aligning to TRBD2. The CDR3 has 16 residues. Losses at the gene ends were 7 bases for V and 2 bases for J; bases not matched to a gene: 8. Germline CDR1 reads LNHDA; CDR2 reads SQIVND (reference sequence). This chain's CDR3 is CASTIGLAGNTGELFF. CDR3 sequence (DNA): TGTGCCAGTACCATCGGGCTAGCGGGAAACACCGGGGAGCTGTTTTTT.

The genes are TRBV5-1 and TRBJ2-7, with 7 bases that match TRBD1. V was clipped by 2 bases and J by 0 bases; unmatched bases: 5. The CDR3 is 15 amino acids. The V gene's germline CDR1 is SGHRS and CDR2 YFSETQ. The CDR3: CASSLMTGSSYEQYF. For the CDR3, the DNA is TGCGCCAGCAGCTTAATGACAGGGAGCTCCTACGAGCAGTACTTC.

The rearrangement joins TRBV5-1 to TRBJ2-1; 11 bases fit TRBD2. The length of the CDR3 is 15 residues. The germline V gene encodes CDR1 SGHRS and CDR2 YFSETQ. After removal of 6 bases from V and 5 bases from J, the junction contained 7 bases not matched to a gene. The CDR3 sequence: CASKEGTSGNNEQFF. The DNA of the CDR3 is TGCGCCAGCAAGGAAGGGACTAGCGGAAACAATGAGCAGTTCTTC.

The genes are TRBV11-3 and TRBJ2-1; D may be TRBD1 (6 bases). Between the trimmed V and J ends, which lost 4 bases and 4 bases, there was a span of 11 bases. The CDR3 loop spans 14 amino acids. CDR1 is SGHNT, CDR2 YENEEA, per germline. CDR3 loop: CASSYSQGYNEQFF. The CDR3 DNA is TGTGCCAGCAGCTATTCTCAGGGGTACAATGAGCAGTTCTTC.

CDR3 in amino acids: CASSQMDLISSDTQYF. For the CDR3, the DNA is TGCGCCAGCAGCCAAATGGACCTCATTAGCTCAGATACGCAGTATTTT. This chain links TRBV4-1 with TRBJ2-3; no clear D gene. Trimming cost V 2 bases and J 4 bases, with 16 bases left between them. CDR1 MGHRA and CDR2 YSYEKL come from the germline V gene. This CDR3 is 16 amino acids long.

The genes are TRBV15 and TRBJ2-5; D gene unclear. Germline V gene lookup returns CDR1 LNHNV and CDR2 YYDKDF (reference sequence). The CDR3 has 12 amino acids. Trimming took off 1 base at V and 9 bases at J, with 9 bases between the two ends. CDR3 residues: CATSRVEWPQYF. In DNA, the CDR3 is TGTGCCACCAGCAGAGTTGAATGGCCCCAGTACTTC.

CDR3 in DNA: TGCGCCAGCAGCCAGGGACAGTATGCGGAGACCCAGTACTTC. This gives the protein CASSQGQYAETQYF. The chain uses TRBV4-1 and TRBJ2-5; TRBD1 aligns across 7 bases. The trim removed 3 bases at V and 5 bases at J, leaving 6 bases unmatched. The CDR3 runs to 14 residues. The germline V gene encodes CDR1 MGHRA and CDR2 YSYEKL.

The J gene is TRBJ2-6, the V gene TRBV28; D call uncertain. Trimming stripped 3 bases from V and 0 bases from J, with 6 bases between. The germline V gene has CDR1 MDHEN and CDR2 SYDVKM. CDR3 size: 15 residues. This CDR3 reads CASSFEHSGANVLTF. The DNA for the CDR3 is TGTGCCAGCAGTTTTGAGCACTCTGGGGCCAACGTCCTGACTTTC.

The chain combines TRBV30 with TRBJ1-1; D ambiguous. CDR3 size: 10 residues. The germline gives CDR1 GTSNPN, CDR2 SVGIG (reference sequence). V dropped 3 bases and J dropped 5 bases, with 4 bases sitting between them. The CDR3 DNA reads as TGTGCCTGGAGGGGGACTGAAGCTTTCTTT. Its translation: CAWRGTEAFF.

The chain employs TRBV18 and TRBJ1-3; a possible D gene is TRBD1 (5 bases). V shed 0 bases and J shed 3 bases, with 18 bases lying between them. This CDR3 has 18 residues. CDR1 is KGHSH and CDR2 is LQKENI in the germline V gene. The CDR3 nucleotides are TGTGCCAGCTCACCACCCGTCGCCGCGGGCAGGGATGGAAACACCATATATTTT. Its protein is CASSPPVAAGRDGNTIYF.